The 32 T cell receptor beta chains listed next were all sequenced from one sample in a study of type 1 regulatory T cells (dated by TCRdb to about 2021). Overall results and qualifications from the work: Tr1 cells showed a more restricted TCR repertoire than non-Tr1 cells, which the study interpreted as alloantigen-induced clonal expansion.

The listed sequencing device is Illumina MiSeq. TCRdb took the public reads, trimmed them with fastp at Q25, ran MiXCR for clone calling and kept in-frame beta chains. Rows matching on CDR3 protein sequence are summarized as one entry with the most common DNA and genes. In this sample the table shows approximately 77,000 distinct CDR3 sequences, more than 20% of which occur a single time. The ten largest clonotypes hold more than 6.5% of the sample. Their antigens remain unidentified. Material for sequencing was cultured type 1 regulatory T (Tr1) cells, either the whole culture or a sorted fraction (not recorded which). What the cell subset or site label conveys for this sample: type 1 regulatory T cells sorted from the T-allo10 product. These receptors were obtained from a human donor in good health.

The chain has TRBV27 and TRBJ2-7; D is unclear. CDR1 is MNHEY and CDR2 is SMNVEV in the germline V gene (reference sequence). CDR3 size: 13 residues. V was trimmed by 5 bases and J by 3 bases, leaving 11 bases between them. The CDR3 loop reads CASSPRAVYEQYF. The CDR3 region has the DNA TGTGCCAGCAGTCCAAGGGCTGTCTACGAGCAGTACTTC.

V and J are TRBV5-1 and TRBJ2-1; D unresolved. The CDR3 contains 13 residues. Germline assignment: CDR1 SGHRS and CDR2 YFSETQ. Trimming removed 7 bases at V and 5 bases at J, with 13 bases between. Here the CDR3 reads CASGITLNNEQFF. Written as DNA, the CDR3 is TGCGCCAGCGGCATCACCCTCAACAATGAGCAGTTCTTC.

The chain has TRBV5-1 and TRBJ1-1; D might be TRBD1 (5 bases). With 7 bases removed from V and 5 bases from J, the gap between germline ends came to 18 bases. This CDR3 region has 14 residues. CDR1 is SGHRS and CDR2 is YFSETQ in the germline V gene. As DNA, the CDR3 is TGCGCCAGCCACCTCGCGGAGGGACGTACTGAAGCTTTCTTT. The encoded protein is CASHLAEGRTEAFF.

This clonotype was observed a handful of times. The chain uses TRBV9 and TRBJ2-6; TRBD2 aligns across 11 bases. Germline trimming cut 2 bases from V and 0 bases from J; bases unmatched to any gene: 4. Germline V CDR1 and CDR2: SGDLS, YYNGEE. The CDR3 extends over 18 amino acids. The chain's CDR3 is CASSVGLAGASGANVLTF. CDR3 DNA sequence: TGTGCCAGCAGCGTCGGACTAGCGGGCGCCTCTGGGGCCAACGTCCTGACTTTC.

This clonotype was detected only a few times. The rearrangement links TRBV18 to TRBJ2-1; 9 bases fit TRBD1. V was clipped by 4 bases and J by 4 bases; unmatched bases: 5. The V gene's germline CDR1 is KGHSH and CDR2 LQKENI. The CDR3 contains 15 residues. The CDR3 loop is CASSLTGTGYNEQFF. CDR3 coding DNA: TGTGCCAGCTCACTGACCGGGACAGGGTACAATGAGCAGTTCTTC.

CDR3 amino acids: CASSFRDGFSGELFF. CDR3 nucleotide sequence: TGTGCCAGCAGTTTTCGGGATGGTTTTTCCGGGGAGCTGTTTTTT. V and J are TRBV28 and TRBJ2-2, with D possibly matching TRBD2 (5 bases). The ends were cut back, 3 bases at V and 6 bases at J, with 14 bases in the middle. The CDR3 consists of 15 residues. Germline CDR1 and CDR2: MDHEN and SYDVKM. The full variable domain, rest sourced from reference TRBV28 and TRBJ2-2, is DVKVTQSSRYLVKRTGEKVFLECVQDMDHENMFWYRQDPGLGLRLIYFSYDVKMKEKGDIPEGYSVSREKKERFSLILESASTNQTSMYLCASSFRDGFSGELFFGEGSRLTVL.

The rearrangement joins TRBV27 to TRBJ1-2; D uncertain. The germline CDR1 and CDR2 sequences are MNHEY and SMNVEV (reference sequence). Trimming stripped 7 bases from V and 6 bases from J, with 9 bases between. The CDR3 runs to 11 residues. The CDR3 DNA is TGTGCCAGCACGGAGTGGAATGGCTACACCTTC. Residues: CASTEWNGYTF.

At least ten counts were recorded for this clonotype. This chain connects TRBV7-3 to TRBJ1-6; a possible D gene is TRBD1 (5 bases). The CDR3 totals 14 residues. Germline CDR1 reads SGHTA; CDR2 reads FQGTGA. V lost 3 bases and J 6 bases, leaving 9 bases between the germline ends. The CDR3 DNA follows: TGTGCCAGCAGCTTGACAGCTCCTAATTCACCCCTCCACTTT. Protein product: CASSLTAPNSPLHF.

In this sample, this clonotype turned up a few times. This chain links TRBV6-5 with TRBJ2-3, with 8 bases aligning to TRBD2. The CDR3 runs 14 residues. Germline CDR1 MNHEY, CDR2 SVGAGI. Trimming at V came to 4 bases and at J to 2 bases, leaving 2 bases not matched to a gene. The CDR3 region has the DNA TGTGCCAGCAGTTTAGGACTAGCCACAGATACGCAGTATTTT. This gives the protein CASSLGLATDTQYF.

A single count supports this clonotype. The V and J genes are TRBV2 and TRBJ1-4, with D maybe TRBD1 (5 bases). CDR3 length: 12 amino acids. V lost 4 bases and J 7 bases, leaving 7 bases between the germline ends. The V gene's germline CDR1 is SNHLY and CDR2 FYNNEI. CDR3 DNA: TGTGCCAGCAGTGGCAGGGTTGAAAAACTGTTTTTT. It specifies CASSGRVEKLFF.

This clonotype was seen a single time. V gene TRBV7-3 combines with J gene TRBJ2-5; D ambiguous. Looked up from germline, CDR1 is SGHTA and CDR2 is FQGTGA. The CDR3 is 14 residues long. Trimming took 5 bases from V and 0 from J, leaving 10 bases between them. CDR3 protein: CASSSTGYQETQYF. DNA of the CDR3: TGTGCCAGCAGCAGTACCGGGTACCAAGAGACCCAGTACTTC.

The chain joins TRBV5-6 to TRBJ1-5; possible D gene TRBD1, 5 bases. This CDR3 region has 15 residues. Germline V gives CDR1 SGHDT, CDR2 YYEEEE. V shed 0 bases and J shed 4 bases, with 11 bases lying between them. The CDR3 is CASSLAGGVNQPQHF. The CDR3 nucleotides are TGTGCCAGCAGCTTGGCCGGGGGGGTAAATCAGCCCCAGCATTTT.

Many counts were recorded for this clonotype. The V and J genes are TRBV6-5 and TRBJ2-7, with no clear D. V was shortened by 6 bases and J by 5 bases, with 20 bases between the two germline ends. The CDR3 sequence is 15 residues long. Germline-derived CDR1 and CDR2 are MNHEY and SVGAGI. The CDR3 bases are TGTGCCAGCAGCCCAGTTCTGGGGTCGGTGGACGAGCAGTACTTC. It translates to CASSPVLGSVDEQYF.

This clonotype has just a few counts. The rearrangement links TRBV30 to TRBJ1-2; 7 positions match TRBD1. The CDR3 covers 14 residues. With 8 bases clipped from V and 4 bases from J, the junction kept 13 bases outside the gene matches. Looked up from germline, CDR1 is GTSNPN and CDR2 is SVGIG (reference sequence). The DNA for the CDR3 is TGTGCCCATGAACGGACAGGAGGGGTCTATGGCTACACCTTC. Residues: CAHERTGGVYGYTF.

The genes are TRBV5-1 and TRBJ2-1; 7 nucleotides match TRBD2. Germline V gene lookup returns CDR1 SGHRS and CDR2 YFSETQ. The J segment lost 2 bases and the V segment lost 0 bases, leaving 2 bases of the junction unmatched. The CDR3 covers 15 residues. CDR3 DNA: TGCGCCAGCAGCTTGGGCGGGAGAACCTACAATGAGCAGTTCTTC. This sequence encodes CASSLGGRTYNEQFF.

This chain uses TRBV11-2 with TRBJ2-3; 7 nucleotides line up with TRBD2. Trimming took 1 base from V and 0 from J; bases not matched to a gene: 1. The CDR3 sequence is 15 residues long. Germline-derived CDR1 and CDR2 are SGHAT and FQNNGV. CDR3 loop: CASSLAGGSTDTQYF. In DNA, the CDR3 is TGTGCCAGCAGCTTAGCGGGAGGTAGCACAGATACGCAGTATTTT.

The rearrangement joins TRBV20-1 to TRBJ2-7; TRBD2 matches 11 bases. Germline V gene sequence: CDR1 DFQATT, CDR2 SNEGSKA (reference sequence). CDR3 length equals 14 residues. After removal of 6 bases from V and 3 bases from J, the junction contained 7 bases not matched to a gene. The CDR3: CSAHLAGGLYEQYF. The CDR3 region has the DNA TGCAGTGCCCATCTAGCGGGAGGTCTCTACGAGCAGTACTTC.

The V and J genes are TRBV27 and TRBJ1-3; 9 bases line up with TRBD1. Trimming removed 5 bases from V and 11 bases from J; junction bases left unmatched: 7. Germline V gene lookup returns CDR1 MNHEY and CDR2 SMNVEV (reference sequence). The CDR3 totals 13 residues. Here the CDR3 DNA reads TGTGCCAGCAGTGCGAATACAGGGGGCTCCATATATTTT. Translating it yields CASSANTGGSIYF.

The chain recombines TRBV5-1 with TRBJ2-7; 9 nucleotides align to TRBD2. CDR3 length: 16 residues. V lost 4 bases and J lost 4; bases outside the gene matches: 12. Germline loops: CDR1 SGHRS, CDR2 YFSETQ. The CDR3 DNA is TGCGCCAGCAGCATAGGTCTAGCGGGACCCACATACGAGCAGTACTTC. As protein: CASSIGLAGPTYEQYF. Variable domain in full (rest from reference TRBV5-1 and TRBJ2-7): KAGVTQTPRYLIKTRGQQVTLSCSPISGHRSVSWYQQTPGQGLQFLFEYFSETQRNKGNFPGRFSGRQFSNSRSEMNVSTLELGDSALYLCASSIGLAGPTYEQYFGPGTRLTVT.

This clonotype was counted at least ten times. The chain joins TRBV19 to TRBJ2-6; D not resolved. CDR1 is LNHDA, CDR2 SQIVND, per germline (reference sequence). The V end lost 3 bases, the J end lost 0 bases, and 9 bases lay between the germline ends. The CDR3 is 16 amino acids. CDR3 loop: CASSIGQSSGANVLTF. In DNA, the CDR3 is TGTGCCAGTAGTATTGGCCAGAGCTCTGGGGCCAACGTCCTGACTTTC.

This clonotype was detected a few times. The V call is TRBV12-3 or TRBV12-4, the J call TRBJ2-3; 14 positions agree with TRBD2. The CDR3 contains 17 residues. The ends lost 5 bases at V and 6 bases at J; junction bases unmatched: 10. The CDR3 bases are TGTGCCAGCAGTCATGGACTAGCGGGAGGAGGGGTGGATACGCAGTATTTT. This gives the protein CASSHGLAGGGVDTQYF.

The CDR3 sequence is CSARQTATDTQYF. The CDR3, as DNA: TGCAGTGCTAGGCAGACAGCTACAGATACGCAGTATTTT. The chain has TRBV20-1 and TRBJ2-3; D is perhaps TRBD1 (5 bases). Germline V gene lookup returns CDR1 DFQATT and CDR2 SNEGSKA (reference sequence). The CDR3 length is 13 residues. Trimming removed 3 bases from V and 3 bases from J, with 10 bases in between.

The CDR3 loop is CASSFTSGNSGTGELFF. CDR3 DNA sequence: TGCGCCAGCAGCTTTACTAGCGGGAATAGCGGCACCGGGGAGCTGTTTTTT. The rearrangement links TRBV5-1 to TRBJ2-2; 10 nucleotides align to TRBD2. With 2 bases clipped from V and 4 bases from J, the junction kept 8 bases outside the gene matches. CDR3 length: 17 amino acids. The germline V gene encodes CDR1 SGHRS and CDR2 YFSETQ.

Many counts were recorded for this clonotype. The chain's CDR3 is CSAIKGDRSYNEQFF. CDR3 nucleotide sequence: TGCAGTGCTATAAAAGGGGATCGCTCCTACAATGAGCAGTTCTTC. V and J are TRBV20-1 and TRBJ2-1, with D possibly TRBD1 on 5 matching bases. This CDR3 spans 15 amino acids. Germline V lookup: CDR1 DFQATT, CDR2 SNEGSKA (reference sequence). Trimming took off 4 bases at V and 0 bases at J, with 13 bases between the two ends.

The chain combines TRBV7-2 with TRBJ1-3; D perhaps matches TRBD1 (5 bases). V lost 4 bases, J lost 0 bases, and 13 bases lay in between. The germline CDR1 and CDR2 sequences are SGHTA and FQGNSA. CDR3 length: 16 amino acids. CDR3 region: CASSYQTVISGNTIYF. In nucleotides, the CDR3 is TGTGCCAGCAGCTACCAGACAGTGATCTCTGGAAACACCATATATTTT.

This clonotype was found a few times. This sequence joins TRBV6-2 or TRBV6-3 and TRBJ1-1; 7 bases line up with TRBD1. V was pared by 0 bases and J by 4 bases, with 11 bases of the junction left unmatched. Germline V gene lookup returns CDR1 MNHEY and CDR2 SVGEGT. The length of the CDR3 is 17 residues. This chain's CDR3 is CASSYSLLTGRSTEAFF. The CDR3 DNA follows: TGTGCCAGCAGTTACTCGCTGTTGACAGGGAGGAGCACTGAAGCTTTCTTT.

This clonotype was counted a few times. The genes are TRBV5-1 and TRBJ2-7, with TRBD1 matching 7 bases. V gave up 3 bases and J gave up 0 bases; unmatched junction bases: 3. CDR3 length: 14 residues. The germline V gene encodes CDR1 SGHRS and CDR2 YFSETQ. The DNA for the CDR3 is TGCGCCAGCAGCTCCCGACAGGGCTCCTACGAGCAGTACTTC. This gives the protein CASSSRQGSYEQYF.

A few counts support this clonotype. The chain carries TRBV7-8 and TRBJ2-3; 7 bases are a match to TRBD2. The CDR3 runs to 14 residues. CDR1 and CDR2 from the germline V gene are SGHVS and FQNEAQ. The V gene end was trimmed by 3 bases and the J gene end by 5 bases; junction bases not matched to a gene: 5. CDR3 amino acids: CASSLWDYGDTQYF. As DNA, the CDR3 is TGTGCCAGCAGCTTGTGGGACTATGGAGATACGCAGTATTTT.

The chain couples TRBV7-3 to TRBJ2-1; TRBD2 might be the D (6 bases). The germline CDR1 and CDR2 sequences are SGHTA and FQGTGA. With 5 bases removed from V and 5 bases from J, the gap between germline ends came to 19 bases. The CDR3 is 16 amino acids. The CDR3 spells CASSPTGGGWDNEQFF. The CDR3 DNA reads TGTGCCAGCAGCCCTACCGGCGGAGGGTGGGACAATGAGCAGTTCTTC.

The chain employs TRBV18 and TRBJ1-5, with a possible D match to TRBD1 (5 bases). The V gene lost 5 bases and the J gene lost 2 bases, with 13 bases spanning the gap. The length of the CDR3 is 15 residues. Germline values: CDR1 KGHSH, CDR2 LQKENI. The CDR3: CASSSGGLGNQPQHF. CDR3 coding DNA: TGTGCCAGCTCATCGGGGGGGTTGGGCAATCAGCCCCAGCATTTT.

V is TRBV29-1 and J is TRBJ2-2; the D gene is possibly TRBD1 (5 bases). In germline, CDR1 is SQVTM, CDR2 ANQGSEA. Trimming took 7 bases from V and 7 from J, leaving 10 bases between them. This CDR3 is 11 amino acids long. The CDR3 DNA is TGCAGCGGGCAGGGTAACGGGGAGCTGTTTTTT. Amino acid sequence: CSGQGNGELFF.

This clonotype was observed a few times. J is TRBJ1-6 and V is TRBV7-3; D perhaps matches TRBD1 (5 bases). Looked up from germline, CDR1 is SGHTA and CDR2 is FQGTGA. The CDR3 consists of 14 residues. Trimming left V 2 bases short and J 6 bases short, with 8 bases between. This CDR3 is CASSLRGSNSPLHF. The CDR3 DNA is TGTGCCAGCAGCTTACGGGGGTCTAATTCACCCCTCCACTTT.